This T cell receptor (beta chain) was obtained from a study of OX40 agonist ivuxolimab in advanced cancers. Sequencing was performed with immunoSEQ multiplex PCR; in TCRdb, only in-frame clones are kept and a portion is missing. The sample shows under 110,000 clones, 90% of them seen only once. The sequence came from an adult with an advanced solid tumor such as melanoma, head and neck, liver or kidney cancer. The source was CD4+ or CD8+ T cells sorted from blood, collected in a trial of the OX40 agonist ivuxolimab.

CDR3 coding DNA: TGTGCCTGGAGTGTTCAGGGGCGGACTGAAGCTTTCTTT. It yields the protein CAWSVQGRTEAFF. The rearrangement links TRBV30 to TRBJ1-1, with D maybe TRBD1 (6 bases). The CDR3 sequence is 13 residues long. The germline V gene encodes CDR1 GTSNPN and CDR2 SVGIG (reference sequence). V lost 0 bases, J lost 5 bases, and 10 bases lay in between.